The entry that follows covers one TCR beta chain sequence. The data belong to a study of blood T cell repertoires in COVID-19. Overall study context: The United States, Italy and Spain provided the acute and convalescent COVID-19 samples. In each case, the material was cDNA or gDNA derived from T cells, B-cell-depleted T cells, or PBMCs.

Authors' analysis steps: By means of reference gene primer amplification, nucleated cell counts were estimated. Data came from immunoSEQ multiplex PCR; TCRdb stores just in-frame clones and leaves some out. That table furnishes V, J and clone size, whereas the DNA furnished D and trimming. The sample includes around 200,000 clones, about 90% seen only once; the top ten take around 21%. Sequencing input: peripheral blood. This sequence was found in a man between 65 and 80 years old with active or convalescent COVID-19.

DNA of the CDR3: TGTGCCACCGCCCAGGGGACCGCAACTAATGAAAAACTGTTTTTT. Its protein product is CATAQGTATNEKLFF. The chain uses TRBV19 and TRBJ1-4, with TRBD1 as a possible D gene (6 bases). The CDR3 runs to 15 residues. V shed 10 bases and J shed 0 bases, with 15 bases lying between them. Per germline, CDR1 LNHDA and CDR2 SQIVND (reference sequence).